The next 26 T cell receptor beta chains were all read from a single sample in a study of post-analysis software for immune sequencing data. Regarding the study as a whole: Controls had lower frequencies than patients of about 5 TRBV segments, which included TRBV5-6, TRBV5-1 and TRBV20-1.

No antigen has been assigned to these receptors. TCR beta cDNA libraries included unique molecular identifiers. TCRdb reanalysed the PCR reads using MiXCR and keeps one entry per CDR3 protein. Here the sample spans hundreds of thousands of distinct CDR3 sequences, about 32% being singletons. The sequenced sample consisted of blood. The receptors derive from a girl aged 10 to 17 with multiple sclerosis.

The rearrangement links TRBV7-2 to TRBJ2-1; perhaps TRBD1 as D (5 bases). The J call may be mistaken, given a closer DNA end match to TRBJ2-7. Per germline, CDR1 SGHTA and CDR2 FQGNSA. The CDR3 runs 18 residues. The CDR3 DNA sequence: TGTGCCAGCAGCTTCACAGGATCCCAGATTAGCTCCTACAATGAGCAGTACTTC. This sequence encodes CASSFTGSQISSYNEQYF.

This clonotype was counted only a few times. The V gene is TRBV20-1, the J gene TRBJ2-6; weak D call: TRBD2 (6 bases). Germline V CDR1 and CDR2: DFQATT, SNEGSKA (reference sequence). The CDR3 sequence is 15 residues long. V shed 6 bases and J shed 0 bases, with 12 bases lying between them. CDR3 bases: TGCAGTGCGACGACGCGGGGCTCTGGGGCCAACGTCCTGACTTTC. Amino acids: CSATTRGSGANVLTF.

The chain couples TRBV7-9 to TRBJ1-1; weak D call: TRBD1 (6 bases). This CDR3 has 15 residues. Trimming shortened V by 2 bases and J by 4 bases, and 14 bases separated the two germline ends. Germline V gene lookup returns CDR1 SEHNR and CDR2 FQNEAQ (reference sequence). The CDR3 here is CASSLSRGPSTEAFF. CDR3 bases: TGTGCCAGCAGCTTAAGTCGGGGGCCGAGCACTGAAGCTTTCTTT. Drawing the rest from reference TRBV7-9 and TRBJ1-1, the complete variable domain is DTGVSQNPRHKITKRGQNVTFRCDPISEHNRLYWYRQTLGQGPEFLTYFQNEAQLEKSRLLSDRFSAERPKGSFSTLEIQRTEQGDSAMYLCASSLSRGPSTEAFFGQGTRLTVV.

This rearrangement joins TRBV5-1 to TRBJ1-5; D remains unclear. V lost 0 bases and J lost 5, with 9 bases in between. Germline assignment: CDR1 SGHRS and CDR2 YFSETQ. The CDR3 runs to 14 residues. This CDR3 is CASSLEGRDQPQHF. As DNA, the CDR3 is TGCGCCAGCAGCTTGGAAGGTAGGGATCAGCCCCAGCATTTT.

This clonotype was seen more than once but under ten times. The V call is TRBV21-1, the J call TRBJ2-3; the table gives TRBD2 as D, unverified against the DNA. TRBV21-1 is assigned pseudogene status. The CDR3 has 16 amino acids. CDR3 loop: CASSTQSGTSTDTQYF. The CDR3 DNA reads as TGTGCCAGCAGCACCCAAAGCGGGACTAGCACAGATACGCAGTATTTT.

The V gene is TRBV5-1, the J gene TRBJ2-1; 7 bases match TRBD2. Germline CDR1 and CDR2: SGHRS and YFSETQ. The CDR3 extends over 17 amino acids. Losses at the gene ends were 3 bases for V and 6 bases for J; bases not matched to a gene: 15. The CDR3 nucleotides are TGCGCCAGCAGCTCACCTTGGTTGGACTCGGGAGGCAATGAGCAGTTCTTC. Its protein is CASSSPWLDSGGNEQFF.

The chain is built from TRBV12-3 or TRBV12-4 and TRBJ1-4, with TRBD1 identical over 7 bases. V dropped 6 bases and J dropped 5; count of bases not matched to a gene: 6. The CDR3 totals 14 residues. The CDR3 region has the DNA TGTGCCAGCAGCCACGGGACAGTCAATGAAAAACTGTTTTTT. This sequence encodes CASSHGTVNEKLFF.

This chain links TRBV24-1 with TRBJ2-2; 7 nucleotides match TRBD1. This CDR3 region has 12 residues. Germline lookup yields CDR1 KGHDR and CDR2 SFDVKD. Losses at the gene ends were 7 bases for V and 8 bases for J; bases not matched to a gene: 3. CDR3 loop: CATSETGGELFF. CDR3 nucleotide sequence: TGTGCCACCAGCGAGACAGGGGGGGAGCTGTTTTTT.

Concerning this clonotype: A read error may account for a junction end that differs from germline. The chain carries TRBV6-5 and TRBJ2-1; D is uncertain. The CDR3 runs to 13 residues. Germline CDR1 reads MNHEY; CDR2 reads SVGAGI. The CDR3 sequence is CAGSYTGLREQFF. The CDR3 DNA reads as TGTGCCGGCAGTTACACCGGTTTGCGTGAGCAGTTCTTC.

Concerning this clonotype: This sequence may be a read error, since a much larger clone differs from it by one base. The chain joins TRBV10-3 to TRBJ2-6, with 8 bases aligning to TRBD1. The germline CDR1 and CDR2 sequences are ENHRY and SYGVKD. The CDR3 is made up of 17 amino acids. CDR3 in amino acids: CDNPADRDLTGANVLTF. Written as DNA, the CDR3 is TGTGACAATCCCGCGGACAGGGATTTGACTGGGGCCAACGTCCTGACTTTC.

This clonotype was detected many times. V is TRBV5-1 and J is TRBJ1-2; TRBD1 matches at 7 bases. The CDR3 runs 14 residues. Germline CDR1 and CDR2: SGHRS and YFSETQ. The J segment lost 3 bases and the V segment lost 5 bases, leaving 7 bases of the junction unmatched. CDR3 amino acids: CASRLGTVDYGYTF. CDR3 DNA: TGCGCCAGCAGATTAGGGACAGTCGACTATGGCTACACCTTC.

CDR3 residues: CASSSRWISGTDTQYF. The CDR3 DNA is TGCGCCAGCAGCTCTCGATGGATTTCCGGCACAGATACGCAGTATTTT. The V and J genes are TRBV5-1 and TRBJ2-3; D remains unclear. The CDR3 runs 16 residues. Per germline, CDR1 SGHRS and CDR2 YFSETQ. The V end lost 3 bases, the J end lost 1 base, and 15 bases lay between the germline ends.

A remark on this clonotype: This may be a read error: a much more frequent sequence differs by one nucleotide. The chain links TRBV29-1 to TRBJ2-4, with D uncertain. The J call may not be correct, given that the DNA end is closer to TRBJ2-7. This CDR3 has 12 amino acids. Germline CDR1 and CDR2: SQVTM and ANQGSEA. CDR3 sequence reads: CSVEELPDEQYF. CDR3 DNA sequence: TGCAGCGTTGAGGAACTACCCGACGAGCAGTACTTC.

This clonotype was observed a single time. This chain connects TRBV28 to TRBJ2-7, with 10 bases that match TRBD1. V was clipped by 5 bases and J by 6 bases; unmatched bases: 16. Germline lookup yields CDR1 MDHEN and CDR2 SYDVKM. CDR3 length: 17 residues. This chain's CDR3 is CASSPSGTGVPFSEQYF. The CDR3 region has the DNA TGTGCCAGCAGTCCGTCCGGGACAGGGGTTCCCTTTTCCGAGCAGTACTTC. Supplemented by reference TRBV28 and TRBJ2-7, the full variable domain reads DVKVTQSSRYLVKRTGEKVFLECVQDMDHENMFWYRQDPGLGLRLIYFSYDVKMKEKGDIPEGYSVSREKKERFSLILESASTNQTSMYLCASSPSGTGVPFSEQYFGPGTRLTVT.

A few counts support this clonotype. The chain joins TRBV2 to TRBJ2-3; unclear D gene. Per the germline V gene, CDR1 is SNHLY and CDR2 is FYNNEI. The CDR3 sequence is 16 residues long. V was pared by 3 bases and J by 2 bases, with 15 bases between. The CDR3 region is CASSDPLADVTDTQYF. In DNA form, the CDR3 reads TGTGCCAGCAGTGACCCCCTGGCGGATGTCACAGATACGCAGTATTTT.

This clonotype appeared a few times. A read error is possible here, since a much larger clone lies one base away. The chain uses TRBV14 and TRBJ1-1; D uncertain. Trimming removed 4 bases at V and 1 base at J, with 7 bases between. CDR1 is SGHDN and CDR2 is FVKESK in the germline V gene. The CDR3 sequence is 13 residues long. The CDR3 DNA reads as TGTGCCAGCAGCCGGCGGGGGAACACTGAAGCTTTCTTT. Translated, it gives CASSRRGNTEAFF.

The genes are TRBV10-3 and TRBJ2-7; 13 bases are a match to TRBD2. Looked up from germline, CDR1 is ENHRY and CDR2 is SYGVKD. The V segment lost 9 bases and the J segment 6 bases; nucleotides outside the gene matches: 5. CDR3 size: 13 residues. CDR3 nucleotides: TGTGCCATTGGGACTAGCGGGACCGGCGAGCAGTACTTC. This gives the protein CAIGTSGTGEQYF.

The rearrangement joins TRBV2 to TRBJ2-1, with a weak D call TRBD1 (7 bases). The CDR3 loop spans 18 amino acids. Germline lookup yields CDR1 SNHLY and CDR2 FYNNEI. With 7 bases removed from V and 6 bases from J, the gap between germline ends came to 28 bases. The DNA of the CDR3 is TGTGCCAGCACCCTCAGGGGGTATGGCAGGGCTAGCGCCAATGAGCAGTTCTTC. This gives the protein CASTLRGYGRASANEQFF.

This clonotype showed up just a few times. This rearrangement joins TRBV6-1 to TRBJ2-5; TRBD2 matches at 12 bases. The CDR3 runs 15 residues. CDR1 is MNHNS, CDR2 SASEGT, per germline. After removal of 8 bases from V and 1 base from J, the junction contained 5 bases not matched to a gene. The CDR3 DNA sequence: TGTGCCAGCGCACTAGCGGGGGGCCTCCAAGAGACCCAGTACTTC. This codes for CASALAGGLQETQYF.

This clonotype was recorded a few times. The V gene is TRBV6-2 or TRBV6-3, the J gene TRBJ2-4; maybe TRBD2 (5 bases). CDR1 MNHEY and CDR2 SVGEGT come from the germline V gene. V was pared by 6 bases and J by 8 bases, with 23 bases between. The CDR3 loop spans 16 amino acids. The CDR3 sequence is CASRPIPGLSPHIQYF. The CDR3 DNA reads as TGTGCCAGCAGACCGATCCCCGGACTCTCCCCCCACATTCAGTACTTC.

This CDR3 reads CSARGPGTASHGGELFF. Here the CDR3 DNA reads TGCAGTGCTAGAGGTCCCGGGACAGCATCCCACGGCGGGGAGCTGTTTTTT. The genes are TRBV20-1 and TRBJ2-2; 7 nucleotides align to TRBD1. This CDR3 has 17 amino acids. Germline lookup yields CDR1 DFQATT and CDR2 SNEGSKA (reference sequence). V shed 1 base, J shed 7 bases, and the junction held 15 bases outside the gene matches.

The chain employs TRBV24-1 and TRBJ2-2, with D possibly being TRBD1 (6 bases). The CDR3 runs to 14 residues. The V end was cut by 9 bases, the J end by 0 bases, with 10 bases between. CDR1 is KGHDR, CDR2 SFDVKD, per germline. The DNA for the CDR3 is TGTGCCACCGGGGCAGGGGCGAACACCGGGGAGCTGTTTTTT. This translates into CATGAGANTGELFF.

A few counts support this clonotype. The gene calls are TRBV18 and TRBJ1-2, with 7 positions matching TRBD1. CDR1 KGHSH and CDR2 LQKENI come from the germline V gene. V gave up 3 bases and J gave up 3 bases; unmatched junction bases: 13. There are 17 residues in the CDR3. The CDR3 DNA reads as TGTGCCAGCTCACCCCAACCATGGACAGGACAACACTATGGCTACACCTTC. It translates to CASSPQPWTGQHYGYTF.

This clonotype was seen a single time. The chain employs TRBV4-2 and TRBJ1-2; the D is unclear. CDR3 length: 12 residues. The V gene lost 0 bases and the J gene lost 7 bases, with 6 bases spanning the gap. Germline CDR1 reads LGHNA; CDR2 reads YNFKEQ. The CDR3 loop is CASSQDSTGYTF. The CDR3 bases are TGTGCCAGCAGCCAAGATTCCACTGGCTACACCTTC.

The CDR3 loop is CAITGAGDTEAFF. The CDR3 DNA is TGTGCCATCACGGGGGCGGGAGACACTGAAGCTTTCTTT. V gene TRBV10-3 combines with J gene TRBJ1-1; a weak D match, TRBD1 (6 bases). V dropped 7 bases and J dropped 3 bases, with 12 bases sitting between them. Germline-derived CDR1 and CDR2 are ENHRY and SYGVKD. The CDR3 sequence is 13 residues long.

This clonotype has just a few counts. This chain joins TRBV5-1 and TRBJ2-1; D is unresolved. The CDR3 consists of 16 residues. The germline V gene has CDR1 SGHRS and CDR2 YFSETQ. V gave up 7 bases and J gave up 0 bases, with 17 bases separating them. The CDR3 region is CASSITRPGSYNEQFF. CDR3 nucleotide sequence: TGCGCCAGCTCAATAACCCGGCCGGGCTCCTACAATGAGCAGTTCTTC.